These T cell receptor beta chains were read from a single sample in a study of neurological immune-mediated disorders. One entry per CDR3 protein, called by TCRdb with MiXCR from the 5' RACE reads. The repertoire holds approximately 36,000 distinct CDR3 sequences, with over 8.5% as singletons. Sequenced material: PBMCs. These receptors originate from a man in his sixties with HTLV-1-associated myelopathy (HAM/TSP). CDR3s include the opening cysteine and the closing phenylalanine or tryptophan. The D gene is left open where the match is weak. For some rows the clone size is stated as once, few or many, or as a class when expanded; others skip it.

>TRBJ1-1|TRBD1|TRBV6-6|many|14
CASSPRGADTEAFF
TGTGCCAGCAGTCCCAGGGGGGCTGACACTGAAGCTTTCTTT
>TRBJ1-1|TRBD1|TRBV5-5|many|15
CASSADRGTNTEAFF
TGTGCCAGCAGCGCGGACAGGGGCACGAACACTGAAGCTTTCTTT
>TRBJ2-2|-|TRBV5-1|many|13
CASSWEGSGELFF
TGCGCCAGCAGTTGGGAAGGCTCCGGGGAGCTGTTTTTT
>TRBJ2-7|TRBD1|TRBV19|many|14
CASSRTGGFYEQYF
TGTGCCAGTAGTCGGACAGGGGGCTTCTACGAGCAGTACTTC
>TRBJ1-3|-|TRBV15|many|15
CATSREGIPGNTIYF
TGTGCCACCAGCAGAGAGGGCATCCCTGGAAACACCATATATTTT
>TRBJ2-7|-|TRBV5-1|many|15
CASSVTGLDSYEQYF
TGCGCCAGCAGCGTGACAGGTCTCGATTCCTACGAGCAGTACTTC
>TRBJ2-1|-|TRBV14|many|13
CASSQELSDEQFF
TGTGCCAGCAGCCAAGAGCTGAGCGACGAGCAGTTCTTC
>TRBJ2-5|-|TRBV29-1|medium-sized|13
CSVARERGETQYF
TGCAGCGTTGCTCGGGAGAGGGGAGAGACCCAGTACTTC
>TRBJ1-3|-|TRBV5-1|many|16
CASSSSAAGAGNTIYF
TGCGCCAGCAGCTCGTCGGCCGCAGGGGCGGGAAACACCATATATTTT
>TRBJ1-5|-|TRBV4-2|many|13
CASSQQYNQPQHF
TGTGCCAGCAGCCAACAGTACAATCAGCCCCAGCATTTT
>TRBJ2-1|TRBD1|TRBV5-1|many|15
CASSLAGTAYNEQFF
TGCGCCAGCAGCTTGGCTGGGACAGCGTACAATGAGCAGTTCTTC
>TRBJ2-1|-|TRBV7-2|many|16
CASSPWDSYTHNEQFF
TGTGCCAGCAGCCCCTGGGACTCCTATACCCACAATGAGCAGTTCTTC
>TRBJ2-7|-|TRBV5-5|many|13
CASSSQDPYEQYF
TGTGCCAGCAGCTCTCAGGACCCTTACGAGCAGTACTTC
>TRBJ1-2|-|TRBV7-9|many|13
CASRLGAMDGYTF
TGTGCCAGCAGACTAGGGGCGATGGATGGCTACACCTTC
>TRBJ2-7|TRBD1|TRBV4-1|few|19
CASSRSADRGFQASYEQYF
TGCGCCAGCAGCCGCTCGGCGGACAGGGGTTTTCAAGCATCCTACGAGCAGTACTTC
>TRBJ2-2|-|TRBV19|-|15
CASSTTRGGTGELFF
TGTGCCAGTAGTACAACCAGGGGAGGGACCGGGGAGCTGTTTTTT
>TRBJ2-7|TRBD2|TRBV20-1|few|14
CSALGTSGIYEQYF
TGCAGTGCTCTTGGGACTAGCGGGATATACGAGCAGTACTTC
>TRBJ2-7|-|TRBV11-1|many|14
CASSLATGLYEQYF
TGTGCCAGCAGCTTAGCGACGGGACTTTACGAGCAGTACTTC